The following is a T cell receptor beta chain sequence with its context. Ten or more counts support this clone. The clone's antigen remains unknown. Base-call qualities are not available, and no considerably larger clone is one nucleotide away. The same CDR3 can be traced to other DNA sequences in this sample. A single peripheral blood draw of approximately 0.11 L on average was collected from each donor into heparinised tubes. Using a panel that included CD45RO, CCR7, CD25, CD127, CD95 and CD27, naive, central memory, regulatory and stem cell-like memory CD4+ T cells were sorted on a BD FACSAria II. Every sorted population had a purity above 95%. PBMCs were isolated right away by Lymphoprep density gradient centrifugation and were stained directly, without culture. Samples were stained and sorted in pairs, with one healthy donor and one patient per experiment, so that batch effects were minimized.

These data belong to a study of beta chain features in type 1 diabetes (dated by TCRdb to the late 2010s). For the wider study: No differences in mean age, gender distribution, total cell number or subset yield were found between patients and healthy donors. A total of approximately 99,000,000 sorted cells were examined across all samples, and RNA yield correlated strongly with the number of cells per subset. In the study, recently diagnosed type 1 diabetes patients and matched healthy donors were compared on the TCRB repertoires of their sorted circulating CD4+ T cell subsets. Whereas all 30 or so donors provided naive and central memory subsets, regulatory and stem cell-like memory subsets were isolated from just 8 patients and about 8 healthy donors. Findings and caveats that apply to the study as a whole: Shorter templates might be favored by PCR, yet because patient and control samples were amplified and corrected together, any such skew would affect both groups equally. Patients with type 1 diabetes made fewer insertions and deleted more nucleotides at VDJ recombination sites, implying thymic rearrangement abnormalities. Naive, central memory and regulatory TCRB repertoires appeared to be more alike among patients than among healthy donors. HLA sub-analyses involved small numbers of individuals, so any influence of HLA type on TCRB rearrangement remained unresolved. Sequencing cDNA rather than genomic DNA could over-represent highly expressing activated cells, although activation and CD3 levels did not differ between groups. In all four CD4+ subsets, TCRB CDR3 length was moderately but significantly shorter in type 1 diabetes patients.

The entire amount of isolated RNA was reverse transcribed using the High Capacity cDNA Reverse Transcription Kit, so the sequenced TCRB transcripts were expressed ones. Deep immunoSEQ sequencing was applied to naive, central memory and regulatory T cell samples, giving an average of roughly 3.5 million total reads per sample. Sorted cells were lysed in RLT buffer and RNA was extracted with DNase-treated RNeasy Micro or Mini kits, depending on cell number. Each cell subset was processed on its own to prevent cross-contamination, while patient and healthy donor samples were processed together. The immunoSEQ multiplex PCR was used to amplify TCRB sequences from cDNA, generating 87-bp fragments that spanned the CDR3 region. The amplicons were sequenced using the Illumina HiSeq platform. Turning to the authors' computational methods: PCR bias was corrected computationally using synthetic template baselines, and reads within Hamming distance 2 were collapsed, with unmergeable singletons discarded. Reads were aligned to IMGT to assign V, D and J genes, CDR3 length, and insertions or deletions at six rearrangement sites. Within each subset, clonotype counts were normalized to sorted cell number, and only after that were true diversity and Gini coefficients computed with the tcR R package. Repertoire sharing was quantified using the overlap coefficient calculated on TCRB nucleotide sequences. TCRdb provides this immuneACCESS table in a form limited to in-frame rearrangements. Some clones are lacking; in checked studies, under half of them reflect an unresolved V gene, and why the rest are absent is not known. V and J calls and clone size follow that table, whereas D and trimming were derived from the DNA. The sample yields roughly 300,000 clones; 7% to 9% were counted once. Together, the top ten hold 0.44% of the sample.

The sample taken for sequencing was central memory CD4+ T cells from blood. The receptor's source is a woman aged 18-30 years in good health.

The sequenced DNA: TGTGCCAGCAGTGTTAGCGGGAGAGAGACCCAGTACTTC. Translated, this is CASSVSGRETQYF. The rearranged chain carries TRBV6-1 and TRBJ2-5; 9 bases in the junction line up with TRBD2. From V the trimming removes 4 bases and from J it removes 4 bases, while the gene matches leave 1 base of the junction unaccounted for. CDR1 and CDR2 are drawn from the germline V gene: MNHNS, SASEGT. Measured from the cysteine to the phenylalanine, the CDR3 is 13 residues long. The DNA shown is the 39-base CDR3, in frame from base 1.